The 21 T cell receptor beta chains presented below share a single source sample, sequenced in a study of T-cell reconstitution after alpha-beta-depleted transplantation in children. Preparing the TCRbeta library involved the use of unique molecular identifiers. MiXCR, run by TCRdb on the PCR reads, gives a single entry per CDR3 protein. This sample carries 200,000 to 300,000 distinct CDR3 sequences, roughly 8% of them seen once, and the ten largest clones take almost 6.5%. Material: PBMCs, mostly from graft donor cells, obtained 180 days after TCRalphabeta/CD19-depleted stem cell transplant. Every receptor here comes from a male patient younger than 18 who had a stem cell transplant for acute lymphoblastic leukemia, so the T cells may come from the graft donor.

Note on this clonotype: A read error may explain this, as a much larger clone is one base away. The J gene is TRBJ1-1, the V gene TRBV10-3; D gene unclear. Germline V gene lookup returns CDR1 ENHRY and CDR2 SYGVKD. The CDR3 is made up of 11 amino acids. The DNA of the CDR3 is TGTGTCATCAGTGCAGCGGGAGAAGCTTTCTTT. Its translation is CVISAAGEAFF.

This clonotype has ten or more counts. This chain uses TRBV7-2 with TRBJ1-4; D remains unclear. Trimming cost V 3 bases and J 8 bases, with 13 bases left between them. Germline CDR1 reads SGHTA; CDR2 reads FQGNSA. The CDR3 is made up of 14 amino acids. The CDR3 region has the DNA TGTGCCAGCAGCTTTCGGGTGGGAAGAGAAAAACTGTTTTTT. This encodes CASSFRVGREKLFF.

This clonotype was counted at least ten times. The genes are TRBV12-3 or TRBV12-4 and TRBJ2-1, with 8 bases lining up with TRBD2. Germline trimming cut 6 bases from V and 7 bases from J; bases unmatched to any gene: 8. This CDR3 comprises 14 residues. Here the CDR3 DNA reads TGTGCCAGCAGCCAAGCGGGGGAAGCTAATGAGCAGTTCTTC. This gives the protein CASSQAGEANEQFF.

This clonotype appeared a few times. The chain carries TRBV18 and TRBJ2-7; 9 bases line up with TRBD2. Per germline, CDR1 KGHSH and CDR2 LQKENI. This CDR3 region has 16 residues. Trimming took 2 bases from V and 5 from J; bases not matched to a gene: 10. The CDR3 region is CASSPKRLAGINEQYF. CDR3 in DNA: TGTGCCAGCTCACCAAAGCGGCTAGCGGGAATCAACGAGCAGTACTTC.

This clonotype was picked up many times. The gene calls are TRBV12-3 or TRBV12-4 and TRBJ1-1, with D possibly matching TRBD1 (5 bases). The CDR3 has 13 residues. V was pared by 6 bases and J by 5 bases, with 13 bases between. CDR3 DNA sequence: TGTGCCAGCAGCCCTCTCAGGGTAACTGAAGCTTTCTTT. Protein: CASSPLRVTEAFF.

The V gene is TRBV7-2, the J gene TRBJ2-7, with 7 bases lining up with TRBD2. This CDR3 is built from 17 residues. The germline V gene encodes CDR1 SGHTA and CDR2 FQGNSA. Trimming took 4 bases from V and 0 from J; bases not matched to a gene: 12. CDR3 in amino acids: CASSSSSLAAPSYEQYF. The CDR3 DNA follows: TGTGCCAGCAGCTCCTCGAGTCTAGCGGCCCCCTCCTACGAGCAGTACTTC.

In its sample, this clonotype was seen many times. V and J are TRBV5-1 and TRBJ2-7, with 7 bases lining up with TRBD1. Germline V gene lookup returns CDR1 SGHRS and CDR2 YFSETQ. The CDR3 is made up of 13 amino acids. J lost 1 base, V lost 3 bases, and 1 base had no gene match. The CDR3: CASSWGQSYEQYF. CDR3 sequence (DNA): TGCGCCAGCAGCTGGGGACAGTCCTACGAGCAGTACTTC.

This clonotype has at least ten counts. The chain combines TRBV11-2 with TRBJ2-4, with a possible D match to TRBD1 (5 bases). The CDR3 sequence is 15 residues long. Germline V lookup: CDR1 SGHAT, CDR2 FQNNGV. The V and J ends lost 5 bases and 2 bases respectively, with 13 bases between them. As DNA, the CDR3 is TGTGCCAGCAGCCATGGCAGGGATCCCAAAAACATTCAGTACTTC. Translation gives CASSHGRDPKNIQYF.

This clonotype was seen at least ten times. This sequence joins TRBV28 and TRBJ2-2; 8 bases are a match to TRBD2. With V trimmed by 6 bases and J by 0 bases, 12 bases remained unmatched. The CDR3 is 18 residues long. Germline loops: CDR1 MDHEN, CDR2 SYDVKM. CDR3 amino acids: CASSRWGGGPSNTGELFF. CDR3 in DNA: TGTGCCAGCAGCCGCTGGGGCGGGGGGCCCTCGAACACCGGGGAGCTGTTTTTT.

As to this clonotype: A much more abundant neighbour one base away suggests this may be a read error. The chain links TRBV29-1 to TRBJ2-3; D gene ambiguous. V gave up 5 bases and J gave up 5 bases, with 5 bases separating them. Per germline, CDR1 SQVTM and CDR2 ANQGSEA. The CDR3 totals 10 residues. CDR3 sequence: CSVSIDTQYF. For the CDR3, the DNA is TGCAGCGTTTCCATAGATACGCAGTATTTT.

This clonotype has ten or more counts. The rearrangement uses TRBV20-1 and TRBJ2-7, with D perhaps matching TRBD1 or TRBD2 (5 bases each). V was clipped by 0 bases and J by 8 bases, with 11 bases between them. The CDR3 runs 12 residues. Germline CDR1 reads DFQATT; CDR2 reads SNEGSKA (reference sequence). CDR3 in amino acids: CSARDLWGKQYF. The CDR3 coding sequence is TGCAGTGCTAGAGATTTGTGGGGGAAGCAGTACTTC.

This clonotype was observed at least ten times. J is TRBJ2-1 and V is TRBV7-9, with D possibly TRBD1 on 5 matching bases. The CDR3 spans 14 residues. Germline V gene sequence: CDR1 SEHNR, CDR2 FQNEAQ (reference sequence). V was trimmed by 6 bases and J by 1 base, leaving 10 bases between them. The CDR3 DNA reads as TGTGCCAGCAGTCGACAGCTATCCTACAATGAGCAGTTCTTC. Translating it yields CASSRQLSYNEQFF.

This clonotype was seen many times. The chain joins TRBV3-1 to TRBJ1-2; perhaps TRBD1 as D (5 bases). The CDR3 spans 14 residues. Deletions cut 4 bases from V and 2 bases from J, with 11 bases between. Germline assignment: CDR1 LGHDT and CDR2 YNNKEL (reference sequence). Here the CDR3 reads CASSPLGGNYGYTF. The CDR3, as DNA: TGTGCCAGCAGCCCCCTGGGGGGAAACTATGGCTACACCTTC. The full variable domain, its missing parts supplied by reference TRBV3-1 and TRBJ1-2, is DTAVSQTPKYLVTQMGNDKSIKCEQNLGHDTMYWYKQDSKKFLKIMFSYNNKELIINETVPNRFSPKSPDKAHLNLHINSLELGDSAVYFCASSPLGGNYGYTFGSGTRLTVV.

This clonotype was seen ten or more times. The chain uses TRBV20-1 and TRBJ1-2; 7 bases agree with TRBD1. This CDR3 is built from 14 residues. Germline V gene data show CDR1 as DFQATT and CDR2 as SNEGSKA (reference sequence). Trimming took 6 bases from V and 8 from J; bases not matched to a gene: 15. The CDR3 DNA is TGCAGTGCAAAACAGGGGTCCCATGGGGGAGGCTACACCTTC. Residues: CSAKQGSHGGGYTF.

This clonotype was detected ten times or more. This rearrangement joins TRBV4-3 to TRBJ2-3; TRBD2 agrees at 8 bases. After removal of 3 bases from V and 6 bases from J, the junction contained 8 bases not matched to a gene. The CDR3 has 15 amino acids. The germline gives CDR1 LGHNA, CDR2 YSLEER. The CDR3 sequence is CASSQVRAGGDTQYF. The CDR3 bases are TGCGCCAGCAGCCAGGTCCGGGCGGGAGGCGATACGCAGTATTTT.

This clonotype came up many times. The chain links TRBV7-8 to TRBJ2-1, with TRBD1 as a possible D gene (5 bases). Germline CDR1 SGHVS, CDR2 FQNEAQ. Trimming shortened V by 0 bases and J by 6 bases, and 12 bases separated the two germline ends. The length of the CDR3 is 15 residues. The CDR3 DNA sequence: TGTGCCAGCAGCTTAGCTTCAGGGATTGGCAATGAGCAGTTCTTC. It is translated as CASSLASGIGNEQFF.

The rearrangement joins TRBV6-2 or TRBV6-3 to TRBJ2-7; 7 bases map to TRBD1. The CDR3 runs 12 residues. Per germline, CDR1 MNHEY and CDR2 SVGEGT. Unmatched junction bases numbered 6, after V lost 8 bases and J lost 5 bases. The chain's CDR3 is CASLTGRNEQYF. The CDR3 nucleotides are TGTGCCAGCCTGACAGGGCGGAACGAGCAGTACTTC.

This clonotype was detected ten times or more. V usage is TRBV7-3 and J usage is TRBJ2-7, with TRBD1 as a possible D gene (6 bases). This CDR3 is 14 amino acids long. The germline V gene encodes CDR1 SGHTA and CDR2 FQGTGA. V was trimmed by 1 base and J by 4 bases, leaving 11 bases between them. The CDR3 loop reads CASSLKGGSYEQYF. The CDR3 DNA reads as TGTGCCAGCAGCTTAAAAGGGGGAAGTTACGAGCAGTACTTC.

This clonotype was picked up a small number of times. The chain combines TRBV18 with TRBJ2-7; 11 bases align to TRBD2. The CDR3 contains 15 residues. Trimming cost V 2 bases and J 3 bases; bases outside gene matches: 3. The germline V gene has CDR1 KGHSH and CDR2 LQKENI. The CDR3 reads CASSPGTSGLYEQYF. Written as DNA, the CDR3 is TGTGCCAGCTCACCAGGGACTAGCGGCCTCTACGAGCAGTACTTC.

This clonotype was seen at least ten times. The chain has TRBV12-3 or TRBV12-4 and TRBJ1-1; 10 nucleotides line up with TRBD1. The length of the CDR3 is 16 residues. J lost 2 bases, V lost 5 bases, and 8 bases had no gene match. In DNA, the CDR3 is TGTGCCAGCAGTCCCGGGGACAGGGGTCTTAACACTGAAGCTTTCTTT. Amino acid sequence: CASSPGDRGLNTEAFF.

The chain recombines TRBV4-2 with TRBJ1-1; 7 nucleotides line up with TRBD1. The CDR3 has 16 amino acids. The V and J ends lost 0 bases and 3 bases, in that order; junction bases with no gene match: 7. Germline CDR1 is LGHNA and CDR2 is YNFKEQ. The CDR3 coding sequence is TGTGCCAGCAGCCAAGATCAGGGGGGGTCGGACACTGAAGCTTTCTTT. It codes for CASSQDQGGSDTEAFF.